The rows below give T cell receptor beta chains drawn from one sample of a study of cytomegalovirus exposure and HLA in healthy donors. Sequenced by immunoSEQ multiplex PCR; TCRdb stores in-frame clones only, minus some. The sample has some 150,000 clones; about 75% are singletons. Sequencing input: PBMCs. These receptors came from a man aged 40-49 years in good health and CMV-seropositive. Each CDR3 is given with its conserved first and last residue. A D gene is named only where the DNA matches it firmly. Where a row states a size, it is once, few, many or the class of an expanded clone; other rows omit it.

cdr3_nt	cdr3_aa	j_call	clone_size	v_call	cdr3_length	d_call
TGTGCCAGCAGCTCCAGACTAGCGGGCTCCTACAATGAGCAGTTCTTC	CASSSRLAGSYNEQFF	TRBJ2-1	.	TRBV9	16	TRBD2
TGTGCCAGCAGCTTCAAAGGGACAGACAATCAGCCCCAGCATTTT	CASSFKGTDNQPQHF	TRBJ1-5	.	TRBV7-2	15	TRBD1
TGTGCCAGCAGCAAGGGGGCTAGCGGGAGCCCCTACGAGCAGTACTTC	CASSKGASGSPYEQYF	TRBJ2-7	.	TRBV5-6	16	TRBD2
TGCAGTGCTAGACAGGCCTACGAGCAGTACTTC	CSARQAYEQYF	TRBJ2-7	.	TRBV20-1	11	.
TGTGCCAGCTCACCAACCGGGACAGGGGAGTTCCAGTACTTC	CASSPTGTGEFQYF	TRBJ2-5	.	TRBV18	14	TRBD1
TGTGCCAGCAGCTCCGGACAGAGCACAGATACGCAGTATTTT	CASSSGQSTDTQYF	TRBJ2-3	.	TRBV6-5	14	.
TGTGCCTGGAGTCTCGGGACACGGGAGACCCAGTACTTC	CAWSLGTRETQYF	TRBJ2-5	.	TRBV30	13	.
TGTGCCAGCAGCTTGTCAGGGTTGATCTACAATGAGCAGTTCTTC	CASSLSGLIYNEQFF	TRBJ2-1	.	TRBV5-8	15	.
TGTGCCAGCAAGACTAGCCCGAGCACAGATACGCAGTATTTT	CASKTSPSTDTQYF	TRBJ2-3	once	TRBV6-1	14	TRBD2
TGTGCCAGCAGCGGCAGGGTGGCGAACACTGAAGCTTTCTTT	CASSGRVANTEAFF	TRBJ1-1	.	TRBV9	14	.
TGTGCCAGCAGTTTATGGTCTACCGCGGGGGCCAACGTCCTGACTTTC	CASSLWSTAGANVLTF	TRBJ2-6	.	TRBV27	16	.
TGTGCCAGCAGTGACAGGTCCAATCAGCCCCAGCATTTT	CASSDRSNQPQHF	TRBJ1-5	.	TRBV6-1	13	.
TGTGCCAGCAGCGTAGAGGGCGGGAGGGGTCAAGAGACCCAGTACTTC	CASSVEGGRGQETQYF	TRBJ2-5	.	TRBV9	16	TRBD2
TGTGCCAGTAGTATAATAGGACAGGGGGCTTACGAGCAGTACTTC	CASSIIGQGAYEQYF	TRBJ2-7	.	TRBV19	15	TRBD1
TGTGCCAGCAGCCAAGATAAAGGGACAGGGTGGTTAAAACTGTTTTTT	CASSQDKGTGWLKLFF	TRBJ1-4	.	TRBV4-2	16	TRBD1
TGTGCCAGTAGTATGAAGGGTAGCGGAGCTTTCTTT	CASSMKGSGAFF	TRBJ1-1	.	TRBV19	12	.
TGTGCCAGCAGCTTACCCTACGGACAGGGAACCTACGAGCAGTACTTC	CASSLPYGQGTYEQYF	TRBJ2-7	.	TRBV7-6	16	TRBD1
TGTGCCAGCAGCTCCACAGGGATCCCCTACGAGCAGTACTTC	CASSSTGIPYEQYF	TRBJ2-7	.	TRBV11-3	14	.
TGTGCCCTTGACGTGGGGGCCTGGCTCTACAATGAGCAGTTCTTC	CALDVGAWLYNEQFF	TRBJ2-1	.	TRBV11-2	15	.
TGTGCCAGCAGCCTTCGACTAGCGGGGGGCACAGATACGCAGTATTTT	CASSLRLAGGTDTQYF	TRBJ2-3	.	TRBV7-9	16	TRBD2
TGTGCCAGCAGTCCCGGGACAAAGGGCGGGGAGCTGTTTTTT	CASSPGTKGGELFF	TRBJ2-2	.	TRBV2	14	.
TGTGCCAGTAGTATGACGGTAGCGGGATTCGCAGATACGCAGTATTTT	CASSMTVAGFADTQYF	TRBJ2-3	few	TRBV19	16	TRBD2
TGTGCCAGTAGTATCTCTGGGGCCAAAAACAGTCAGTACTTC	CASSISGAKNSQYF	TRBJ2-4	.	TRBV19	14	.
TGTGCCATCAATCCCGGGTCCTACACCGGGGAGCTGTTTTTT	CAINPGSYTGELFF	TRBJ2-2	few	TRBV10-3	14	.
TGTGCCAGCGGCCCTGGGGGGGGGAATTATATTTACGAGCAGTACTTC	CASGPGGGNYIYEQYF	TRBJ2-7	.	TRBV7-8	16	TRBD2
TGTGCCAGTAGGCTACTTCGAAGCTCCTACAATGAGCAGTTCTTC	CASRLLRSSYNEQFF	TRBJ2-1	.	TRBV19	15	.
TGTGCCAGTAAGGGACTAGCGGGTGTCAATGAGCAGTTCTTC	CASKGLAGVNEQFF	TRBJ2-1	.	TRBV19	14	TRBD2
TGTGCCAGTAGTCTAGGGGGGGATATGGGCAATCAGCCCCAGCATTTT	CASSLGGDMGNQPQHF	TRBJ1-5	few	TRBV19	16	.
TGTGCCAGCAGCCGGGACAGGGACGAGACCCAGTACTTC	CASSRDRDETQYF	TRBJ2-5	.	TRBV5-4	13	TRBD1
TGTGCCAGCTCACCTAGCGGATCCTACGAGCAGTACTTC	CASSPSGSYEQYF	TRBJ2-7	once	TRBV18	13	.
TGTGCCACCGGCGTGGGCCGGGAGACCCAGTACTTC	CATGVGRETQYF	TRBJ2-5	.	TRBV15	12	.
TGTGCCATCAGAGGGAGGGACCAAGAGACCCAGTACTTC	CAIRGRDQETQYF	TRBJ2-5	.	TRBV10-3	13	TRBD2
TGTGCCAGCAGCCAAGCGGAGAGGCGCACTGAAGCTTTCTTT	CASSQAERRTEAFF	TRBJ1-1	.	TRBV4-2	14	.
TGTGCCAGCAGTTTATATGGCAGGCCTACCTACGAGCAGTACTTC	CASSLYGRPTYEQYF	TRBJ2-7	once	TRBV27	15	.
TGTGCCAGTAGTACTCTTTTTCGCGGGAACACTGAAGCTTTCTTT	CASSTLFRGNTEAFF	TRBJ1-1	once	TRBV19	15	.
TGTGCCTGGAGTACCTATACAGGGGCTGGGGCCAACGTCCTGACTTTC	CAWSTYTGAGANVLTF	TRBJ2-6	.	TRBV30	16	TRBD1
TGCGCCAGCAGCTTCTCTCAGGGATCCACCTACGAGCAGTACTTC	CASSFSQGSTYEQYF	TRBJ2-7	.	TRBV5-1	15	.
TGCAGCGTTCGCTGGGACTCCCAAGAGACCCAGTACTTC	CSVRWDSQETQYF	TRBJ2-5	.	TRBV29-1	13	.
TGTGCCAGCAGCCCTACCACGGGGTTGGCTGAAGCTTTCTTT	CASSPTTGLAEAFF	TRBJ1-1	.	TRBV6-5	14	.
TGTGCCATCACGCCGGGCACAGATACGCAGTATTTT	CAITPGTDTQYF	TRBJ2-3	.	TRBV10-3	12	.
TGTGCCATCAGTGATAGCGCCCGGACCCAGTACTTC	CAISDSARTQYF	TRBJ2-5	.	TRBV10-3	12	.
TGTGCCAGCAGCCAAGGCCCCGGGCTAGCAGACAACAATGAGCAGTTCTTC	CASSQGPGLADNNEQFF	TRBJ2-1	.	TRBV4-2	17	.
TGTGCCAGCTCACCAGGACTTAACACCGGGGAGCTGTTTTTT	CASSPGLNTGELFF	TRBJ2-2	.	TRBV18	14	.
TGTGCCAGCAGTGACTCTGCTCCGGGACAGTTGAGCACAGATACGCAGTATTTT	CASSDSAPGQLSTDTQYF	TRBJ2-3	few	TRBV25-1	18	TRBD1
TGCGCCAGCAGCTTGGATGGTACATACAATGAGCAGTTCTTC	CASSLDGTYNEQFF	TRBJ2-1	.	TRBV5-1	14	.
TGTGCCAGCACGCCACGGACAGGGACGAACACTGAAGCTTTCTTT	CASTPRTGTNTEAFF	TRBJ1-1	.	TRBV18	15	TRBD1